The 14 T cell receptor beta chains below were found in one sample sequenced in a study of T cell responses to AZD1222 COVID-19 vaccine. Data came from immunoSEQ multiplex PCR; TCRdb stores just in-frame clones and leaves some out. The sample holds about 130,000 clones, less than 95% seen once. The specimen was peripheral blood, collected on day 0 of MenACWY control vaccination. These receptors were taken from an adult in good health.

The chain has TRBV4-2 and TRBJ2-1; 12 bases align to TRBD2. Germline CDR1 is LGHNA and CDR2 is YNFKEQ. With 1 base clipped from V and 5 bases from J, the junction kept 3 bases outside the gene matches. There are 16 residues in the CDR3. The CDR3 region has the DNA TGTGCCAGCAGCCAAGGGTCTAGCGGGGGGGACAATGAGCAGTTCTTC. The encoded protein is CASSQGSSGGDNEQFF.

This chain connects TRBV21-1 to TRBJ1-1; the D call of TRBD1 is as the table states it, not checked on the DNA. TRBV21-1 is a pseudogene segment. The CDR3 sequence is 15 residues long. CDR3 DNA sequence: TGTGCCAGCAGCAAAGGAGCAGGGGGCCACACTGAAGCTTTCTTT. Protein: CASSKGAGGHTEAFF.

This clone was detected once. CDR3 DNA: TGTGCCAGCAGTACGTTGCTATCGAAAGAGACCCAGTACTTC. Protein product: CASSTLLSKETQYF. The chain recombines TRBV14 with TRBJ2-5; D is uncertain. CDR1 and CDR2 (germline): SGHDN, FVKESK. V dropped 6 bases and J dropped 3 bases, with 14 bases sitting between them. The CDR3 runs to 14 residues.

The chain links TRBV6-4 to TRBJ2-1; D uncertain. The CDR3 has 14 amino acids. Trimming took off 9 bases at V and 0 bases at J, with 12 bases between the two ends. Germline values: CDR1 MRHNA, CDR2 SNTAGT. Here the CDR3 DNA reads TGTGCCAGAGTCGTATGCGGCTCCTACAATGAGCAGTTCTTC. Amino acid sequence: CARVVCGSYNEQFF.

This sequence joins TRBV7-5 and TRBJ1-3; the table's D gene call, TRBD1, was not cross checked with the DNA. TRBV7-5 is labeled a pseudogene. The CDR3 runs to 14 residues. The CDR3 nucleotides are TGTGTCAGAAGCTTAGAACAGGGGAGAAACACCATATATTTT. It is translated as CVRSLEQGRNTIYF.

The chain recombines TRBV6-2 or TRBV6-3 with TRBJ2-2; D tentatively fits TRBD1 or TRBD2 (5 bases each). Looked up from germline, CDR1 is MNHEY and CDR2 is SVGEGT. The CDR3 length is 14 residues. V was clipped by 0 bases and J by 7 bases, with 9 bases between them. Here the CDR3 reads CASSYSVGGGELFF. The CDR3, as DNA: TGTGCCAGCAGTTACTCGGTTGGGGGCGGGGAGCTGTTTTTT.

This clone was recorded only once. Written as DNA, the CDR3 is TGTGCCAGTCGGGACAGGGATTCTACCGGAAACACCATATATTTT. Translating gives CASRDRDSTGNTIYF. The genes are TRBV28 and TRBJ1-3; 9 bases agree with TRBD1. This CDR3 spans 15 amino acids. The junction had 10 bases not matched to a gene; V was cut back by 9 bases and J by 4 bases. Germline V gene data show CDR1 as MDHEN and CDR2 as SYDVKM. Combining the CDR3 with reference TRBV28 and TRBJ1-3 gives the whole variable domain DVKVTQSSRYLVKRTGEKVFLECVQDMDHENMFWYRQDPGLGLRLIYFSYDVKMKEKGDIPEGYSVSREKKERFSLILESASTNQTSMYLCASRDRDSTGNTIYFGEGSWLTVV.

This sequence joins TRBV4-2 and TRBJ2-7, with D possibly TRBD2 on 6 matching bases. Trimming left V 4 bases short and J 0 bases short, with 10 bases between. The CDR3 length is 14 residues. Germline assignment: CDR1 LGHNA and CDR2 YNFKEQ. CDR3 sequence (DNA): TGTGCCAGCAGCCGGGGGGAGACCTCCTACGAGCAGTACTTC. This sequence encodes CASSRGETSYEQYF.

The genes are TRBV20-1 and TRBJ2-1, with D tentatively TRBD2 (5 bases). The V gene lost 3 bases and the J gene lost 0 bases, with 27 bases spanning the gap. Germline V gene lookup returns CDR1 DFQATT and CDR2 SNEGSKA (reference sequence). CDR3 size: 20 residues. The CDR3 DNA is TGCAGTGCTAGTCGGTGTGGACGAGGCGGGTTTCCGAGCTCCTACAATGAGCAGTTCTTC. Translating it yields CSASRCGRGGFPSSYNEQFF.

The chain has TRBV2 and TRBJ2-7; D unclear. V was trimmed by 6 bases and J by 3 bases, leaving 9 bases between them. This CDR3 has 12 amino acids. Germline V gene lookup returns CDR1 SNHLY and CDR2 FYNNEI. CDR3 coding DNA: TGTGCCAGCAGCCTAGACCGCTACGAGCAGTACGTC. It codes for CASSLDRYEQYV.

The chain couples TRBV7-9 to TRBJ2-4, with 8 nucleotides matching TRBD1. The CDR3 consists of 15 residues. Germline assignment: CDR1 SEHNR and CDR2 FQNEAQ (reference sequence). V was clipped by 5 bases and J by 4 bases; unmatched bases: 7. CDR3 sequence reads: CASSAGGTGKNIQYF. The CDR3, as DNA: TGTGCCAGCAGCGCTGGGGGGACAGGAAAAAACATTCAGTACTTC.

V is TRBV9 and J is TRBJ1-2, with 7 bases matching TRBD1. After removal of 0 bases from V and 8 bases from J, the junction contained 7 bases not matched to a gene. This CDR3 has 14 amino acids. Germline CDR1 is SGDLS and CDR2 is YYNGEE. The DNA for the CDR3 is TGTGCCAGCAGCGTAGTTGCAGGGGGTGTGGGCTACACCTTC. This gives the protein CASSVVAGGVGYTF.

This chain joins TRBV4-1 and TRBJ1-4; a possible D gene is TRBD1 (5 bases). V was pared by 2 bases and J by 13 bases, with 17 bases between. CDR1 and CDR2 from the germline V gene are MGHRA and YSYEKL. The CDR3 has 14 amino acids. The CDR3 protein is CASSQPGGTWGLFF. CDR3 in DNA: TGCGCCAGCAGCCAACCTGGGGGGACTTGGGGACTGTTTTTT.

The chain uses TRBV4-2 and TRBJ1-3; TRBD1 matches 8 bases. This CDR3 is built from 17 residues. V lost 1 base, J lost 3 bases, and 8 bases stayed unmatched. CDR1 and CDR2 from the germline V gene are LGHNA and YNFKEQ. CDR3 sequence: CASSQGATGGSGNTIYF. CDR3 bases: TGTGCCAGCAGCCAAGGTGCCACAGGGGGAAGTGGAAACACCATATATTTT.